The 13 T cell receptor beta chains presented below share a single source sample, sequenced in a study of T cells after yellow fever vaccination. Using its own MiXCR run on the 5' RACE reads, TCRdb lists one record per CDR3 protein. The repertoire holds about 240,000 distinct CDR3 sequences, with about 3.9% as singletons. The sequences come from PBMCs, collected 15 days after the yellow fever booster vaccination. The receptor source for this set is a man younger than 35 who received the YFV17D yellow fever vaccine.

This clonotype occurred many times. This chain joins TRBV7-2 and TRBJ1-5; possible D gene TRBD1, 5 bases. Looked up from germline, CDR1 is SGHTA and CDR2 is FQGNSA. V was trimmed by 10 bases and J by 5 bases, leaving 12 bases between them. The CDR3 extends over 12 amino acids. CDR3 coding DNA: TGTGCCACGACAGTAGATCATCAGCCCCAGCATTTT. Amino acid sequence: CATTVDHQPQHF.

To note about this clonotype: A read error may explain this, as a much larger clone is one base away. This chain joins TRBV5-1 and TRBJ2-1; 9 nucleotides match TRBD2. The germline V gene has CDR1 SGHRS and CDR2 YFSETQ. The ends lost 4 bases at V and 8 bases at J; junction bases unmatched: 13. The CDR3 consists of 16 residues. In nucleotides, the CDR3 is TGCGCCAGCAGCCAGGGGACTAGCCTAAGAATAGATGAGCAGTTCTTC. Protein sequence: CASSQGTSLRIDEQFF. Filled out from reference TRBV5-1 and TRBJ2-1, the complete variable domain reads KAGVTQTPRYLIKTRGQQVTLSCSPISGHRSVSWYQQTPGQGLQFLFEYFSETQRNKGNFPGRFSGRQFSNSRSEMNVSTLELGDSALYLCASSQGTSLRIDEQFFGPGTRLTVL.

This clonotype has ten or more counts. This chain joins TRBV5-1 and TRBJ2-3; maybe TRBD2 (6 bases). This CDR3 region has 15 residues. The V and J ends lost 0 bases and 5 bases respectively, with 13 bases between them. Germline V CDR1 and CDR2: SGHRS, YFSETQ. The CDR3 nucleotides read TGCGCCAGCAGCTTGGTGGGCAGGGAGGAAGATACGCAGTATTTT. This translates into CASSLVGREEDTQYF.

There are many counts of this clonotype. This chain links TRBV20-1 with TRBJ2-3; 7 bases are shared with TRBD1. The CDR3 consists of 15 residues. Germline assignment: CDR1 DFQATT and CDR2 SNEGSKA (reference sequence). V gave up 4 bases and J gave up 3 bases; unmatched junction bases: 10. The CDR3 loop reads CSAKSDRVGTDTQYF. CDR3 bases: TGCAGTGCTAAAAGCGACAGGGTCGGGACAGATACGCAGTATTTT.

The table lists this clonotype with many counts. The chain links TRBV5-1 to TRBJ2-2, with 8 bases lining up with TRBD2. Per the germline V gene, CDR1 is SGHRS and CDR2 is YFSETQ. This CDR3 has 15 amino acids. V shed 4 bases, J shed 5 bases, and the junction held 7 bases outside the gene matches. Here the CDR3 DNA reads TGCGCCAGCAGCGTTGTAACTAGCGGAACCGGGGAGCTGTTTTTT. It yields the protein CASSVVTSGTGELFF.

The sample holds many counts of this clonotype. The rearrangement uses TRBV6-1 and TRBJ1-2, with 7 bases that match TRBD1. Germline CDR1 is MNHNS and CDR2 is SASEGT. The CDR3 has 14 residues. The junction had 11 bases not matched to a gene; V was cut back by 6 bases and J by 7 bases. In nucleotides, the CDR3 is TGTGCCAGCAGACGGACAGGTGGTCTTGGTGGCTACACCTTC. Amino acids: CASRRTGGLGGYTF.

This clonotype appeared many times. This chain uses TRBV5-6 with TRBJ1-6; no clear D. With 2 bases removed from V and 9 bases from J, the gap between germline ends came to 6 bases. Germline CDR1 SGHDT, CDR2 YYEEEE. This CDR3 region has 12 residues. The CDR3 region is CASSFKLSPLHF. In nucleotides, the CDR3 is TGTGCCAGCAGCTTTAAGCTTTCACCCCTCCACTTT.

This clonotype was seen repeatedly, ten times or more. The V call is TRBV15, the J call TRBJ1-1; a weak D match, TRBD1 (6 bases). This CDR3 spans 12 amino acids. Germline loops: CDR1 LNHNV, CDR2 YYDKDF (reference sequence). The V gene lost 5 bases and the J gene lost 5 bases, with 9 bases spanning the gap. The CDR3 loop is CATSQGWTEAFF. DNA for the CDR3: TGTGCCACCAGCCAGGGGTGGACTGAAGCTTTCTTT.

This clonotype was found many times. The chain employs TRBV4-1 and TRBJ1-6; D is unclear. The germline V gene has CDR1 MGHRA and CDR2 YSYEKL. The CDR3 runs to 16 residues. The V end was cut by 0 bases, the J end by 9 bases, with 15 bases between. This CDR3 reads CASSQDFRVMFSPLHF. The CDR3 DNA sequence: TGCGCCAGCAGCCAAGATTTCCGGGTTATGTTTTCACCCCTCCACTTT.

This clonotype was counted ten times or more. V is TRBV7-2 and J is TRBJ2-7; D perhaps matches TRBD1 (5 bases). The V end lost 0 bases, the J end lost 7 bases, and 10 bases lay between the germline ends. The CDR3 loop spans 13 amino acids. Germline CDR1 and CDR2: SGHTA and FQGNSA. The DNA for the CDR3 is TGTGCCAGCAGCTTAGCGCGGCACAGGGAGCAGTACTTC. It translates to CASSLARHREQYF.

This clonotype was counted many times. The rearrangement links TRBV20-1 to TRBJ2-4; no clear D. The CDR3 is made up of 15 amino acids. The germline V gene has CDR1 DFQATT and CDR2 SNEGSKA (reference sequence). V lost 1 base to trimming and J lost 0 bases, with 10 bases between them. The CDR3 DNA reads as TGCAGTGCTAGAGGGCGACTGGTAGCCAAAAACATTCAGTACTTC. Its translation: CSARGRLVAKNIQYF.

This clonotype was observed many times. The chain links TRBV11-2 to TRBJ1-1; a possible D gene is TRBD1 (6 bases). V lost 3 bases, J lost 0 bases, and 11 bases lay in between. The CDR3 covers 15 residues. CDR1 is SGHAT and CDR2 is FQNNGV in the germline V gene. The CDR3 nucleotides are TGTGCCAGCAGCTTCATTAGGGGGATGAACACTGAAGCTTTCTTT. Translation: CASSFIRGMNTEAFF. Based on the CDR3 plus reference TRBV11-2 and TRBJ1-1, the full variable domain is EAGVAQSPRYKIIEKRQSVAFWCNPISGHATLYWYQQILGQGPKLLIQFQNNGVVDDSQLPKDRFSAERLKGVDSTLKIQPAKLEDSAVYLCASSFIRGMNTEAFFGQGTRLTVV.

This clonotype was detected ten times or more. This CDR3 is CASSLEYRVEKLFF. CDR3 DNA: TGCGCCAGCAGCCTAGAATACAGGGTTGAAAAACTGTTTTTT. This rearrangement joins TRBV5-1 to TRBJ1-4; D perhaps matches TRBD1 (6 bases). Trimming removed 4 bases from V and 7 bases from J, with 14 bases in between. CDR1 is SGHRS and CDR2 is YFSETQ in the germline V gene. The CDR3 length is 14 residues.